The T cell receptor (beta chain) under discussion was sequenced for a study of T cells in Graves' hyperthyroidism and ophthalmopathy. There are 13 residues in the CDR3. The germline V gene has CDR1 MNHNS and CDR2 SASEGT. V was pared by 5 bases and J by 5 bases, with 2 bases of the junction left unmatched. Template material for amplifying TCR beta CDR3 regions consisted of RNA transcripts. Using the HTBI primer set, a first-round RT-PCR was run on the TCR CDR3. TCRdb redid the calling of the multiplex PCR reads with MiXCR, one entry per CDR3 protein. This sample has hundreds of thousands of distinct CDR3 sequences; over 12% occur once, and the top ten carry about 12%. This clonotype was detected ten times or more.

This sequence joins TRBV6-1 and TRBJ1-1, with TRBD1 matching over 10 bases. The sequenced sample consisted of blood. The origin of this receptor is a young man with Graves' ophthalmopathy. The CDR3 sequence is CASSMDRGTEAFF. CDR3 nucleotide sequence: TGTGCCAGCAGTATGGACAGGGGGACTGAAGCTTTCTTT.